This is a list of T cell receptor beta chains from one sample in a study of identical twins. TCRdb re-derived calls from the 5' RACE reads in MiXCR, one entry per CDR3 protein. The profile shows roughly 1.6 million distinct CDR3 sequences, 32% of them singletons. Sequencing input: cord blood. The receptors shown here come from a newborn girl in good health. Each CDR3 is given with its conserved first and last residue. A D gene is named only where the DNA matches it firmly. Clone size is not always given. Where it is, it says once, few, many or a class for expanded clones.

j_call,v_call,d_call,clone_size,cdr3_nt,cdr3_aa
TRBJ1-6,TRBV13,-,few,TGTGCCAGCAGCAACCGGGACCCCTATAATTCACCCCTCCACTTT,CASSNRDPYNSPLHF
TRBJ1-2,TRBV20-1,-,-,TGCAGTGCCGGAACGGGACACGGGTCTGGCTACACCTTC,CSAGTGHGSGYTF
TRBJ1-1,TRBV4-2,-,-,TGTGCCAGCAGCCAAGGGTTGGAAGGGACCATGAACACTGAAGCTTTCTTT,CASSQGLEGTMNTEAFF
TRBJ2-1,TRBV7-9,-,-,TGTGCCAGCAGCCTGAATGGGGTTTCTGACAATGAGCAGTTCTTC,CASSLNGVSDNEQFF
TRBJ2-3,TRBV7-8,-,-,TGTGCCAGCAGCTTACCCTCTTTAGGCGCAGATACGCAGTATTTT,CASSLPSLGADTQYF
TRBJ1-6,TRBV6-5,-,-,TGTGCCAGCAGTTGGACAAATAATTCACCCCTCCACTTT,CASSWTNNSPLHF
TRBJ1-2,TRBV15,-,-,TGTGCCACCAGCAGACTAATCCCCACTGTTAACTATGGCTACACCTTC,CATSRLIPTVNYGYTF
TRBJ1-2,TRBV7-9,-,once,TGTGCCAGCAGCTTAAAGGGGACGGTAGCTAACTATGGCTACACCTTC,CASSLKGTVANYGYTF
TRBJ2-3,TRBV2,-,many,TGTGCCAGCAAGGAGGTCGGAGGCACAGATACGCAGTATTTT,CASKEVGGTDTQYF
TRBJ2-1,TRBV29-1,TRBD1,-,TGCAGCGTTGGAAGACAGGGCGCGCATGAGCAGTTCTTC,CSVGRQGAHEQFF